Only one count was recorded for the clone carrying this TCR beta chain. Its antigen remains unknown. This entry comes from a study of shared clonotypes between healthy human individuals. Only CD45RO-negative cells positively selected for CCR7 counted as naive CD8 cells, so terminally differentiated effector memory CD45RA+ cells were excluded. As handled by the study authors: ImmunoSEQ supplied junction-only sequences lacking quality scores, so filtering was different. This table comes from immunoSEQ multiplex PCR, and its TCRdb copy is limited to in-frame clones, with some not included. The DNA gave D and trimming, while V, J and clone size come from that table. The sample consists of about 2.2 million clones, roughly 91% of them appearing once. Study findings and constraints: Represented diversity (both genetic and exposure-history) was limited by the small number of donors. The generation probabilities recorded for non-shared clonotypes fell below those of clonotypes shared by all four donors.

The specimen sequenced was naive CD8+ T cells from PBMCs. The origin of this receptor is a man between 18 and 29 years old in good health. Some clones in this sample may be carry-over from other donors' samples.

In DNA form, the CDR3 reads TGTGCCAGCAGCGGGGAGGGGACGGGGAACTACGAGCAGTACTTC. This translates into CASSGEGTGNYEQYF. The chain carries TRBV5-6 and TRBJ2-7; the match to TRBD2 covers 7 bases. This CDR3 contains 15 residues. V shed 4 bases, J shed 3 bases, and the junction held 10 bases outside the gene matches. The germline gives CDR1 SGHDT, CDR2 YYEEEE.